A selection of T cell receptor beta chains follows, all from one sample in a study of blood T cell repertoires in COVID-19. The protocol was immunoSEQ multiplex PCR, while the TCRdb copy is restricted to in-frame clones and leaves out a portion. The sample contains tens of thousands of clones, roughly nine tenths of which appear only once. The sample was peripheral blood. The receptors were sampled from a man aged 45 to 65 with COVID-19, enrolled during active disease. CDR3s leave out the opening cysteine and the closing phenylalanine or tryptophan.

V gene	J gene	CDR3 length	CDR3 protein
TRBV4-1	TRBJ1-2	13	ASNPRAGTGDGYT
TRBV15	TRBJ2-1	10	ATSSIYNEQF
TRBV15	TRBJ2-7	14	ATSREGTATSYEQY
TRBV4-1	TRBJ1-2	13	ASSQDPGEAYGYT
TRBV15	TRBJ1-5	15	ATSSLPNRKSNQPQH
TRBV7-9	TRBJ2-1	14	ASSATSGTGSNEQF
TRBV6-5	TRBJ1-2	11	ASRDRPTYGYT
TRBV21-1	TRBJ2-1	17	ASSSLTNRVALCYNEQF
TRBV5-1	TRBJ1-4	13	ASSAGGQGTEKLF
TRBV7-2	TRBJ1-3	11	ASSRSRGAQAY
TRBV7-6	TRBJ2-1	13	ASKQGQGQYNEQF
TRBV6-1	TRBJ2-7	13	ASSEASYRGDEQY
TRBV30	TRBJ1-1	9	AWSTNTEAF
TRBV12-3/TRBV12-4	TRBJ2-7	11	ASSYRVTYEQY
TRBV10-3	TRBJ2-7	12	AASSATEPFQQY
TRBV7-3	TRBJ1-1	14	ASSLTPQGADTEAF
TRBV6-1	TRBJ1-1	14	ASSVGFGNLNTEAF
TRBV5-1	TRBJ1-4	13	ASSISGVYGEKLF
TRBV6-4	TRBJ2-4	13	ASSASSGGKNIQY
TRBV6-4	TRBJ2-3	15	ATLRELAPLGTDTQY
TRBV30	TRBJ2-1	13	AWSKGQVPYNEQF
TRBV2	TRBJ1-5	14	ASIQGRTNSNQPQH
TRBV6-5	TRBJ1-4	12	ASQGPPTNEKLF
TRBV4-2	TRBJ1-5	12	ASSHQGRDQPQH
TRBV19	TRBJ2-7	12	ASRQGGGSYEQY
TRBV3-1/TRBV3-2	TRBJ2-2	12	ASSHSGVGGELF
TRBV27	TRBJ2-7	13	ASSFIGQYFHEQY
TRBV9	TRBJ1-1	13	ASSVEGQGGTEAF
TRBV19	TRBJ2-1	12	ASSTRGLVNEQF
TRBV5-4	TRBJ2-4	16	ASSLGANRGAAKNIQY
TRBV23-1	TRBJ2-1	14	ASSRRQGAISYEQF
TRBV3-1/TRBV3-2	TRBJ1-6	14	ASRLLQGAGNSPLH
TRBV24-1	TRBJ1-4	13	ATSDGQGETEKLF
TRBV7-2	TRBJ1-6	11	ASSPPDRGALH
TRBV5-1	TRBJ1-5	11	ASSLGTSQPQH
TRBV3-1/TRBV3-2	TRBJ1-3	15	ASSQDGIGATGNTIY
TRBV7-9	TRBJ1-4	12	ASSEWGGDEKLF
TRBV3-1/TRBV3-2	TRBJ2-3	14	ASRPRAAGGTDTQY
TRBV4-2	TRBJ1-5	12	ASSQGEGNQPQH
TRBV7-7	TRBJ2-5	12	ASSFGLERETQY
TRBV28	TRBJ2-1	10	ASSSPSDEQF
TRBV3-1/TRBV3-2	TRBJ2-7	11	ASSPALLYEQY
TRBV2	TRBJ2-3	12	ASGTGVVTDTQY
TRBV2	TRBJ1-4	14	ASRLTGATTNEKLF
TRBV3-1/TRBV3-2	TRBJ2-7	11	ASSRLAGNEQY
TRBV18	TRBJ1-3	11	ASSRGGGNTIY
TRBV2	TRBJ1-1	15	ASSGQGVRDMNTEAF
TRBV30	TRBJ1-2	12	AWRGTGSNYGYT
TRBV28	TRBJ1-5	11	ASRWTGDQPQH
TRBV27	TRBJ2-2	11	ASSLSITGELF
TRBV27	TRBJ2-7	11	ASSQGQGDEQY
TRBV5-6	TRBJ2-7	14	ASSARLAGGLKEQY
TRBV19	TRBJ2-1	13	ASSKGLISYNEQF